The 4 T cell receptor beta chains listed next were all sequenced from one sample in a study of metastatic and nonmetastatic thyroid tumors. TCRdb re-called the PCR reads with MiXCR. The top ten hold about 28% of the sample, which has 15,000 to 20,000 clones, 13% seen once. Each patient went into thyroid surgery without having received any treatment. Sequences were obtained from blood. Every receptor here comes from a female donor with papillary thyroid cancer or a benign thyroid nodule (not recorded which). Some clones in this sample may be carry-over from other donors' samples.

The rearrangement joins TRBV6-2 or TRBV6-3 to TRBJ2-7; 13 nucleotides line up with TRBD2. V was clipped by 5 bases and J by 4 bases; unmatched bases: 5. The germline gives CDR1 MNHEY, CDR2 SVGEGT. The CDR3 covers 15 residues. For the CDR3, the DNA is TGTGCCAGCAGTACTCGGACTAGCGGGAGTTACGAGCAGTACTTC. Translated, it gives CASSTRTSGSYEQYF.

This clone counts as medium-sized (0.01 to 0.1%). The chain joins TRBV28 to TRBJ1-3, with D uncertain. Germline V gives CDR1 MDHEN, CDR2 SYDVKM. CDR3 size: 12 residues. Deletions cut 5 bases from V and 16 bases from J, with 18 bases between. The CDR3 protein is CASSNRYQLTYF. CDR3 in DNA: TGTGCCAGCAGTAACCGATACCAACTTACTTATTTT.

By sample fraction, this clone is medium-sized. This rearrangement joins TRBV12-3 or TRBV12-4 to TRBJ1-2, with D unresolved. V shed 1 base and J shed 6 bases, with 12 bases lying between them. The CDR3 covers 14 residues. The CDR3 coding sequence is TGTGCCAGCAGTTTAGTAGGGCTTGGGAATGGCTACACCTTC. It is translated as CASSLVGLGNGYTF.

In this sample, this clone turned up many times. This chain links TRBV7-9 with TRBJ1-4; TRBD1 matches 12 bases. Trimming took 3 bases from V and 0 from J; bases not matched to a gene: 2. This CDR3 is 17 amino acids long. The germline V gene has CDR1 SEHNR and CDR2 FQNEAQ (reference sequence). The CDR3 DNA reads TGTGCCAGCAGCTTCCGGGACAGGGGGCCAACTAATGAAAAACTGTTTTTT. This encodes CASSFRDRGPTNEKLFF.